The 13 T cell receptor beta chains below all came from one sample that was sequenced in a study of vaccination effects on CD4 cells after COVID-19. The method was immunoSEQ multiplex PCR; TCRdb's version includes in-frame clones alone and lacks a portion of them. The sample holds approximately 33,000 clones, 70% to 80% seen once. Antigen-specific CD4+ T cell clonotypes were called by their expansion after viral peptide-pool culture in ViraFEST. Culture proceeded for under twelve days, and CD4+ T cells were then isolated. This person's SARS-CoV-2 infection, confirmed by PCR, occurred between March and December 2020. These receptors' targets are unknown. Sequencing used CD4+ T cells from PBMCs cultured with HCoV-NL63 spike peptides, obtained before COVID-19 vaccination. Receptors were obtained from a human donor who had a prior SARS-CoV-2 infection.

V usage is TRBV3-1 (or the pseudogene TRBV3-2) and J usage is TRBJ1-2, with D possibly TRBD1 on 6 matching bases. The CDR3 covers 14 residues. V was trimmed by 4 bases and J by 2 bases, leaving 11 bases between them. The germline gives CDR1 LGHDT, CDR2 YNNKEL (reference sequence). Here the CDR3 reads CASSLGQINYGYTF. CDR3 DNA sequence: TGTGCCAGCAGCCTAGGACAGATCAACTATGGCTACACCTTC.

V gene TRBV18 combines with J gene TRBJ2-7; D is unclear. V gave up 3 bases and J gave up 3 bases, with 3 bases separating them. The length of the CDR3 is 11 residues. The germline V gene encodes CDR1 KGHSH and CDR2 LQKENI. The chain's CDR3 is CASSPDYEQYF. The CDR3 DNA sequence: TGTGCCAGCTCACCTGACTACGAGCAGTACTTC.

There are a few counts of this clone. This chain connects TRBV5-1 to TRBJ2-7; 7 positions agree with TRBD1. The CDR3 length is 15 residues. The germline gives CDR1 SGHRS, CDR2 YFSETQ. J gave up 4 bases and V 0 bases, and 7 bases lay outside the gene matches. This chain's CDR3 is CASSLAPGTEYEQYF. In DNA form, the CDR3 reads TGCGCCAGCAGCTTGGCCCCAGGGACAGAGTACGAGCAGTACTTC.

V gene TRBV19 combines with J gene TRBJ2-7, with 12 bases fitting TRBD2. CDR1 and CDR2 from the germline V gene are LNHDA and SQIVND (reference sequence). This CDR3 region has 18 residues. J was trimmed by 3 bases and V by 5 bases; bases with no gene match: 14. The CDR3 region is CASSPRTSGAPGDYEQYF. The DNA for the CDR3 is TGTGCCAGTAGTCCTAGGACTAGCGGGGCTCCTGGTGACTACGAGCAGTACTTC.

V gene TRBV11-1 combines with J gene TRBJ1-1; possibly TRBD1 for D (5 bases). The CDR3 consists of 14 residues. The V gene lost 7 bases and the J gene lost 4 bases, with 16 bases spanning the gap. Germline V CDR1 and CDR2: SGHAT, FQDESV (reference sequence). For the CDR3, the DNA is TGTGCCAGCACCCTAGACAGAGGAATCACTGAAGCTTTCTTT. This gives the protein CASTLDRGITEAFF.

V is TRBV16 and J is TRBJ1-5, with D possibly matching TRBD1 (5 bases). Germline CDR1 KGHSY, CDR2 FQNENV. The germline V and J ends were trimmed by 4 bases and 3 bases, with 16 bases remaining between them. CDR3 length: 16 residues. In nucleotides, the CDR3 is TGTGCCAGCAGCCCTCGGCCAGGGTCTCTCAATCAGCCCCAGCATTTT. Its translation is CASSPRPGSLNQPQHF.

This chain links TRBV4-3 with TRBJ2-5; D is unresolved. Trimming left V 0 bases short and J 5 bases short, with 7 bases between. The CDR3 runs to 13 residues. CDR1 is LGHNA, CDR2 YSLEER, per germline. DNA of the CDR3: TGCGCCAGCAGCCAAGATCGTCGGGAGACCCAGTACTTC. Protein product: CASSQDRRETQYF.

The chain carries TRBV10-3 and TRBJ2-2; D is perhaps TRBD2 (5 bases). Trimming removed 5 bases at V and 0 bases at J, with 13 bases between. Looked up from germline, CDR1 is ENHRY and CDR2 is SYGVKD. This CDR3 region has 16 residues. The CDR3 here is CAISRAAASNTGELFF. CDR3 sequence (DNA): TGTGCCATCAGTAGGGCAGCGGCGTCGAACACCGGGGAGCTGTTTTTT.

The V call is TRBV18, the J call TRBJ1-4, with D unresolved. Germline CDR1 KGHSH, CDR2 LQKENI. The V end lost 4 bases, the J end lost 6 bases, and 12 bases lay between the germline ends. This CDR3 is 14 amino acids long. The CDR3 region has the DNA TGTGCCAGCTCACTGACGGACTACGATGAAAAACTGTTTTTT. Translation: CASSLTDYDEKLFF.

The V and J genes are TRBV28 and TRBJ2-1; 7 bases line up with TRBD2. Germline CDR1 reads MDHEN; CDR2 reads SYDVKM. After removal of 7 bases from V and 3 bases from J, the junction contained 15 bases not matched to a gene. This CDR3 is built from 17 residues. The CDR3 here is CASKQRGSGIYYNEQFF. Here the CDR3 DNA reads TGTGCCAGCAAGCAACGGGGGAGCGGGATTTACTACAATGAGCAGTTCTTC.

The rearrangement joins TRBV19 to TRBJ2-7; 7 bases agree with TRBD1. CDR1 is LNHDA, CDR2 SQIVND, per germline (reference sequence). V was clipped by 6 bases and J by 3 bases; unmatched bases: 2. CDR3 size: 12 residues. The chain's CDR3 is CASSRDSYEQYF. CDR3 coding DNA: TGTGCCAGTAGCCGGGACAGCTACGAGCAGTACTTC.

This clone has only one observation. The rearrangement joins TRBV27 to TRBJ1-5, with D uncertain. CDR3 length: 12 residues. The V and J ends lost 2 bases and 5 bases respectively, with 4 bases between them. Germline assignment: CDR1 MNHEY and CDR2 SMNVEV (reference sequence). This CDR3 is CASSLPDQPQHF. CDR3 nucleotide sequence: TGTGCCAGCAGTTTACCGGATCAGCCCCAGCATTTT.

This clone was seen a single time. The rearrangement uses TRBV3-1 (or the pseudogene TRBV3-2) and TRBJ2-1; 11 positions match TRBD1. CDR3 length equals 18 residues. Germline values: CDR1 LGHDT, CDR2 YNNKEL (reference sequence). V was pared by 4 bases and J by 0 bases, with 8 bases of the junction left unmatched. CDR3 amino acids: CASSPRTGGPYSYNEQFF. The CDR3 DNA is TGTGCCAGCAGCCCGCGGACAGGGGGCCCCTACTCCTACAATGAGCAGTTCTTC.